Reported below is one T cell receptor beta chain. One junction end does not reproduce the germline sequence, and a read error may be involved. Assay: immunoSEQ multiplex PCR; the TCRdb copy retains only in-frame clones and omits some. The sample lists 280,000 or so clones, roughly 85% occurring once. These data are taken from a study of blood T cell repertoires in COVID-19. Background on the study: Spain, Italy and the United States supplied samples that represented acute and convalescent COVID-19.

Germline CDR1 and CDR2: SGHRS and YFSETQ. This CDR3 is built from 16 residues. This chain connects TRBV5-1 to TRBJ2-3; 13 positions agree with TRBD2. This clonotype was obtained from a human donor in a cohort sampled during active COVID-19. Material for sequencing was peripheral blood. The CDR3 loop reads CASSLGTSGTRYSFDF. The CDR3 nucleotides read TGCGCCAGCAGCCTCGGGACTAGCGGGACGCGTTATTCGTTTGATTTT.